The clone carrying this TCR beta chain occurred a few times. Its specificity is not known. Germline-derived CDR1 and CDR2 are GTSNPN and SVGIG (reference sequence). The CDR3 is 12 amino acids. V lost 3 bases and J lost 6, with 9 bases in between. The sample comes from a study of regulatory T cells in long-lasting Graves disease. The sample's time point: newly diagnosed GD, antithyroid drugs for less than 3 months. Scientists built the TCR library using RNA that was extracted from PBMCs. According to the study, TCR beta libraries were built with iRepertoire HTBI primers and CDR3-region Arm-PCR. Using its own MiXCR run on the multiplex PCR reads, TCRdb lists one record per CDR3 protein. Among 560,000 or so distinct CDR3 sequences, around 16% were seen once, and the ten largest hold around 11%. The study's findings and limits: Persistent Graves' cases showed lower TCR diversity than newly diagnosed cases.

These data were also filed under a second study, of T cells in Graves' hyperthyroidism and ophthalmopathy.

Sequencing was performed on peripheral blood mononuclear cells (PBMCs), taken at new diagnosis, from a patient treated with antithyroid drugs. The receptor's source is a young man with Graves disease. The chain has TRBV30 and TRBJ2-1; D not resolved. CDR3 loop: CAWSLLGNEQFF. The CDR3 nucleotides are TGTGCCTGGAGCCTACTGGGCAATGAGCAGTTCTTC. The variable domain in full, completed from reference TRBV30 and TRBJ2-1, reads SQTIHQWPATLVQPVGSPLSLECTVEGTSNPNLYWYRQAAGRGLQLLFYSVGIGQISSEVPQNLSASRPQDRQFILSSKKLLLSDSGFYLCAWSLLGNEQFFGPGTRLTVL.